This T cell receptor beta chain was sequenced during a study of Tregs in tolerant kidney transplant recipients. The CDR3 totals 17 residues. Germline V lookup: CDR1 WNHNN, CDR2 SYGVQD (reference sequence). V shed 4 bases, J shed 0 bases, and the junction held 9 bases outside the gene matches. Profiled with immunoSEQ multiplex PCR; TCRdb holds only in-frame clones, not every one. The data hold tens of thousands of clones, with more than 80% observed a single time. The chain is built from TRBV10-1 and TRBJ2-3, with 8 bases matching TRBD1. Sequences were obtained from Tregs from blood. The sequence was obtained from a human donor in good health. The CDR3 nucleotides are TGCGCCAGCAGTGGAAGACAGGGGCCTTCTAGCACAGATACGCAGTATTTT. Translated, it gives CASSGRQGPSSTDTQYF.